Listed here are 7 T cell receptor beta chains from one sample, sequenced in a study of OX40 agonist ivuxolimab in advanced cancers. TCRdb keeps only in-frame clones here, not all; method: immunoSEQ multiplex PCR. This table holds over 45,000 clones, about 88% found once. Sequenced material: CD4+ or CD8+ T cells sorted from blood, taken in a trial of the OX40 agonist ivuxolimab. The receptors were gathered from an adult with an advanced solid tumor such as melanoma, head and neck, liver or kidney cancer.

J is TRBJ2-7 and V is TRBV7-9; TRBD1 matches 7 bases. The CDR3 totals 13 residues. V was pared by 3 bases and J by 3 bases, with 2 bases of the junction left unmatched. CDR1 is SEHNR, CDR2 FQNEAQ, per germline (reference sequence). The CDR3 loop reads CASSFSGGYEQYF. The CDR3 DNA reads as TGTGCCAGCAGCTTTTCAGGGGGCTACGAGCAGTACTTC.

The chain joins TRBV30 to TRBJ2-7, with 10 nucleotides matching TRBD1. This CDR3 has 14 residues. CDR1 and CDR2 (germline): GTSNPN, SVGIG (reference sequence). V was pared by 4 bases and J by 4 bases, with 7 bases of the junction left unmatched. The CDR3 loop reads CAWTPGQGKYEQYF. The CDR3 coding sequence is TGTGCCTGGACGCCGGGACAGGGGAAATACGAGCAGTACTTC.

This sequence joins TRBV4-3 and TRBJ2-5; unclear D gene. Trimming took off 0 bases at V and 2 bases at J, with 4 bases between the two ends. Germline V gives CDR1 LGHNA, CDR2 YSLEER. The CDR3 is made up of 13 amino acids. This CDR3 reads CASSQEWQETQYF. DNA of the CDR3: TGCGCCAGCAGCCAAGAGTGGCAAGAGACCCAGTACTTC.

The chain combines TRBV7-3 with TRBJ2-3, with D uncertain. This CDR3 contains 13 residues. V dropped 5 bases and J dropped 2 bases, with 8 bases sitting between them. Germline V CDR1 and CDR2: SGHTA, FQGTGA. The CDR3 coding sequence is TGTGCCAGCAGCCGATCCCTCACAGATACGCAGTATTTT. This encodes CASSRSLTDTQYF.

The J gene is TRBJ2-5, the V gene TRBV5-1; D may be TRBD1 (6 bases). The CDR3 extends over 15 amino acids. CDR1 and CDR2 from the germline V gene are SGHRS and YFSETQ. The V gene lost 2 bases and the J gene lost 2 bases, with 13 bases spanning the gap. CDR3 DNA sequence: TGCGCCAGCAGCTTCGACAGGTCAGCACAAGAGACCCAGTACTTC. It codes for CASSFDRSAQETQYF.

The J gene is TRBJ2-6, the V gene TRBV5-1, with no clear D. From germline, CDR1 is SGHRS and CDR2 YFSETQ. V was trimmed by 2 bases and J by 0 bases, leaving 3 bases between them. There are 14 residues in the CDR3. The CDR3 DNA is TGCGCCAGCAGCTTTACCTCTGGGGCCAACGTCCTGACTTTC. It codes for CASSFTSGANVLTF.

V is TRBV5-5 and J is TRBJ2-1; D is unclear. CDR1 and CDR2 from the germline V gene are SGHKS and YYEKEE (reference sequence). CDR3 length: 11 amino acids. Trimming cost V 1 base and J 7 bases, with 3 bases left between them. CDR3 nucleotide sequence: TGTGCCAGCAGCTTGAATAATGAGCAGTTCTTC. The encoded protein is CASSLNNEQFF.